Each of the 26 T cell receptor beta chains below was sequenced from the same sample in a study of response to subunit inactivated influenza vaccine. TCRdb passed the RT-PCR reads through MiXCR, listing each CDR3 protein once. Of some 550,000 distinct CDR3 sequences listed, around a quarter are singletons. The sample also formed part of further work on T cells expressing NK-cell markers. From that second work: 5'RACE template switching with UMIs produced the TCR beta cDNA.

Sequencing was performed on CD4+ T cells sorted from PBMCs, taken roughly 12 days after vaccination. Receptors originate from a middle-aged man who received an inactivated influenza vaccine.

This clonotype was seen more than once but under ten times. The chain joins TRBV3-1 to TRBJ2-1, with 10 bases matching TRBD1. Germline-derived CDR1 and CDR2 are LGHDT and YNNKEL (reference sequence). V trimming: 4 bases; J trimming: 6 bases; junction bases outside the gene matches: 9. This CDR3 spans 16 amino acids. The CDR3 DNA is TGTGCCAGCAGCCCCCCAGACAGGGGGCTCACCAATGAGCAGTTCTTC. Translation: CASSPPDRGLTNEQFF.

In its sample, this clonotype was seen many times. V usage is TRBV7-8 and J usage is TRBJ2-3; D may be TRBD1 (6 bases). This CDR3 has 13 residues. Germline V gene lookup returns CDR1 SGHVS and CDR2 FQNEAQ. Trimming removed 3 bases at V and 5 bases at J, with 9 bases between. The CDR3 protein is CASSFRGGDTQYF. CDR3 coding DNA: TGTGCCAGCAGCTTTCGAGGGGGAGATACGCAGTATTTT.

The chain is built from TRBV7-6 and TRBJ2-5; perhaps TRBD2 as D (5 bases). From germline, CDR1 is SGHVS and CDR2 FNYEAQ. The V end was cut by 1 base, the J end by 4 bases, with 10 bases between. The CDR3 is made up of 14 amino acids. The CDR3 sequence is CASSLGPSRETQYF. The CDR3 nucleotides read TGTGCCAGCAGCTTAGGACCTAGCAGAGAGACCCAGTACTTC.

The table lists this clonotype with a few counts. The J gene is TRBJ1-4, the V gene TRBV7-2; tentative D call: TRBD1 (5 bases). The length of the CDR3 is 15 residues. Germline V gene lookup returns CDR1 SGHTA and CDR2 FQGNSA. Between the trimmed V and J ends, which lost 0 bases and 4 bases, there was a span of 9 bases. CDR3 sequence reads: CASSLAQGFNEKLFF. In DNA, the CDR3 is TGTGCCAGCAGCTTAGCCCAGGGTTTTAATGAAAAACTGTTTTTT.

This chain uses TRBV6-5 with TRBJ2-6; tentatively, D is TRBD2 (5 bases). Per germline, CDR1 MNHEY and CDR2 SVGAGI. This CDR3 contains 14 residues. Trimming shortened V by 8 bases and J by 0 bases, and 8 bases separated the two germline ends. The CDR3 sequence: CASLLGSGANVLTF. Written as DNA, the CDR3 is TGTGCCAGCTTACTAGGCTCTGGGGCCAACGTCCTGACTTTC.

This clonotype was detected a few times. The chain has TRBV20-1 and TRBJ2-3, with TRBD2 matching 16 bases. The germline gives CDR1 DFQATT, CDR2 SNEGSKA (reference sequence). The CDR3 spans 16 residues. The ends lost 5 bases at V and 5 bases at J; junction bases unmatched: 7. The CDR3 DNA is TGCAGTGCTTCGGGGACTAGCGGGGGGGCGGTAGATACGCAGTATTTT. This gives the protein CSASGTSGGAVDTQYF.

The chain combines TRBV19 with TRBJ2-4; no definite D call. Germline V gives CDR1 LNHDA, CDR2 SQIVND (reference sequence). CDR3 length equals 14 residues. V lost 6 bases and J lost 0, with 9 bases in between. This CDR3 reads CASRMKIAKNIQYF. The DNA for the CDR3 is TGTGCCAGTAGAATGAAAATAGCCAAAAACATTCAGTACTTC. The full variable domain, its missing parts supplied by reference TRBV19 and TRBJ2-4, is DGGITQSPKYLFRKEGQNVTLSCEQNLNHDAMYWYRQDPGQGLRLIYYSQIVNDFQKGDIAEGYSVSREKKESFPLTVTSAQKNPTAFYLCASRMKIAKNIQYFGAGTRLSVL.

Only a few counts were recorded for this clonotype. V is TRBV5-1 and J is TRBJ2-1; the match to TRBD2 covers 8 bases. V shed 2 bases and J 7 bases; nucleotides not matched to a gene: 17. The germline V gene has CDR1 SGHRS and CDR2 YFSETQ. The CDR3 consists of 18 residues. The CDR3 DNA reads TGCGCCAGCAGCTTTAATCTACCCGGAAGCAGCGGGAGAAATGAGCAGTTCTTC. As protein: CASSFNLPGSSGRNEQFF.

The table lists this clonotype with many counts. The V and J genes are TRBV5-1 and TRBJ2-4; no clear D. Germline V CDR1 and CDR2: SGHRS, YFSETQ. The CDR3 length is 15 residues. The germline V and J ends were trimmed by 0 bases and 0 bases, with 7 bases remaining between them. The DNA of the CDR3 is TGCGCCAGCAGCTTGGCCGGGCTAGCCAAAAACATTCAGTACTTC. Amino acids: CASSLAGLAKNIQYF. The full variable domain, in which reference TRBV5-1 and TRBJ2-4 provide the parts outside the CDR3, is KAGVTQTPRYLIKTRGQQVTLSCSPISGHRSVSWYQQTPGQGLQFLFEYFSETQRNKGNFPGRFSGRQFSNSRSEMNVSTLELGDSALYLCASSLAGLAKNIQYFGAGTRLSVL.

This clonotype was counted between two and nine times. The rearrangement joins TRBV12-3 or TRBV12-4 to TRBJ2-7, with TRBD2 identical over 7 bases. This CDR3 comprises 13 residues. The ends lost 6 bases at V and 2 bases at J; junction bases unmatched: 4. The CDR3 region is CASRASGTYEQYF. The CDR3 bases are TGTGCCAGCAGGGCGAGCGGGACCTACGAGCAGTACTTC.

This clonotype was found many times. J is TRBJ2-5 and V is TRBV7-8; no clear D. Per germline, CDR1 SGHVS and CDR2 FQNEAQ. The V end lost 1 base, the J end lost 10 bases, and 16 bases lay between the germline ends. This CDR3 has 14 amino acids. Here the CDR3 reads CASSLGSTRDIQYF. As DNA, the CDR3 is TGTGCCAGCAGCTTAGGATCTACAAGAGATATCCAGTACTTC.

CDR3 sequence (DNA): TGTGCCAGCATTAGGGTTGCGGGAGCCACAGATACGCAGTATTTT. This encodes CASIRVAGATDTQYF. The chain is built from TRBV6-2 or TRBV6-3 and TRBJ2-3, with 7 bases that match TRBD2. This CDR3 has 15 residues. Germline CDR1 and CDR2: MNHEY and SVGEGT. V trimming: 7 bases; J trimming: 2 bases; junction bases outside the gene matches: 9.

The chain carries TRBV20-1 and TRBJ2-3; D is perhaps TRBD2 (5 bases). The germline V and J ends were trimmed by 3 bases and 0 bases, with 16 bases remaining between them. Germline V lookup: CDR1 DFQATT, CDR2 SNEGSKA (reference sequence). This CDR3 is 16 amino acids long. CDR3 nucleotide sequence: TGCAGTGCTAGTTCCGTAGCGTATTCTAGCACAGATACGCAGTATTTT. It encodes CSASSVAYSSTDTQYF.

The chain recombines TRBV7-9 with TRBJ2-5; unclear D gene. The length of the CDR3 is 14 residues. The V and J ends lost 6 bases and 0 bases respectively, with 11 bases between them. Germline assignment: CDR1 SEHNR and CDR2 FQNEAQ (reference sequence). The CDR3 reads CASSRRTYQETQYF. For the CDR3, the DNA is TGTGCCAGCAGTCGTCGGACGTACCAAGAGACCCAGTACTTC. The full variable domain, rest sourced from reference TRBV7-9 and TRBJ2-5, is DTGVSQNPRHKITKRGQNVTFRCDPISEHNRLYWYRQTLGQGPEFLTYFQNEAQLEKSRLLSDRFSAERPKGSFSTLEIQRTEQGDSAMYLCASSRRTYQETQYFGPGTRLLVL.

The sample holds a few counts of this clonotype. V gene TRBV29-1 combines with J gene TRBJ2-1, with TRBD2 matching 16 bases. Germline lookup yields CDR1 SQVTM and CDR2 ANQGSEA. The CDR3 extends over 20 amino acids. J gave up 0 bases and V 6 bases, and 14 bases lay outside the gene matches. In DNA form, the CDR3 reads TGCAGCGTCCAAGGGGTGGGACTAGCGGGAGGGCCGAGCTCCTACAATGAGCAGTTCTTC. It encodes CSVQGVGLAGGPSSYNEQFF.

This clonotype was recorded a few times. The chain combines TRBV4-3 with TRBJ2-3; no definite D call. Trimming left V 2 bases short and J 2 bases short, with 8 bases between. CDR3 length: 14 amino acids. The V gene's germline CDR1 is LGHNA and CDR2 YSLEER. CDR3: CASSQSLNTDTQYF. DNA of the CDR3: TGCGCCAGCAGCCAATCACTTAACACAGATACGCAGTATTTT.

The chain carries TRBV5-1 and TRBJ2-3; perhaps D is TRBD1 or TRBD2 (5 bases each). Trimming took off 1 base at V and 4 bases at J, with 16 bases between the two ends. The CDR3 spans 16 residues. Germline CDR1 is SGHRS and CDR2 is YFSETQ. CDR3 in amino acids: CASSLSGSGDADTQYF. The CDR3 DNA sequence: TGCGCCAGCAGCTTGAGTGGCTCCGGGGACGCAGATACGCAGTATTTT.

The chain has TRBV5-6 and TRBJ1-2; no clear D gene. This CDR3 region has 17 residues. The germline V gene has CDR1 SGHDT and CDR2 YYEEEE. Trimming took off 2 bases at V and 1 base at J, with 18 bases between the two ends. The CDR3 DNA reads TGTGCCAGCAGCTTACTGCTGGGCTGGGAGGATAACTATGGCTACACCTTC. Translation gives CASSLLLGWEDNYGYTF.

In this sample, this clonotype turned up a few times. This chain links TRBV7-8 with TRBJ2-2; 8 nucleotides match TRBD1. CDR3 length: 17 residues. Germline assignment: CDR1 SGHVS and CDR2 FQNEAQ. Trimming removed 5 bases from V and 5 bases from J; junction bases left unmatched: 13. For the CDR3, the DNA is TGTGCCAGCAGCATTACTGGAACAGGGGGTGGAACCGGGGAGCTGTTTTTT. It codes for CASSITGTGGGTGELFF.

This clonotype was detected many times. The chain combines TRBV6-2 or TRBV6-3 with TRBJ1-1, with 9 bases aligning to TRBD1. This CDR3 comprises 16 residues. Per germline, CDR1 MNHEY and CDR2 SVGEGT. Losses at the gene ends were 2 bases for V and 5 bases for J; bases not matched to a gene: 9. CDR3 in amino acids: CASSYKQGARWTEAFF. In DNA, the CDR3 is TGTGCCAGCAGTTACAAACAGGGGGCTAGGTGGACTGAAGCTTTCTTT.

The table lists this clonotype with a count of one. This sequence joins TRBV20-1 and TRBJ2-5; either TRBD1 or TRBD2 may fit D (6 bases each). With 4 bases removed from V and 2 bases from J, the gap between germline ends came to 17 bases. This CDR3 spans 15 amino acids. The germline gives CDR1 DFQATT, CDR2 SNEGSKA (reference sequence). The CDR3: CSATDGGRVQETQYF. CDR3 nucleotides: TGCAGTGCTACAGATGGGGGGCGGGTACAAGAGACCCAGTACTTC.

This chain links TRBV24-1 with TRBJ2-5, with D perhaps assigned TRBD1 or TRBD2 (5 bases each). Trimming removed 4 bases at V and 2 bases at J, with 10 bases between. CDR1 KGHDR and CDR2 SFDVKD come from the germline V gene. This CDR3 is 14 amino acids long. CDR3 residues: CATSDRGTQETQYF. CDR3 DNA: TGTGCCACCAGTGACCGTGGGACGCAAGAGACCCAGTACTTC.

This clonotype showed up just a few times. The genes are TRBV2 and TRBJ2-5; 9 nucleotides align to TRBD2. Per the germline V gene, CDR1 is SNHLY and CDR2 is FYNNEI. V shed 3 bases and J 0 bases; nucleotides not matched to a gene: 11. CDR3 length equals 18 residues. The CDR3 region has the DNA TGTGCCAGCAGTGAGCCGGTAGCGGGGGTCTCTTACCAAGAGACCCAGTACTTC. It yields the protein CASSEPVAGVSYQETQYF.

This clonotype was recorded a few times. The V and J genes are TRBV10-1 and TRBJ1-2; D gene unclear. The germline CDR1 and CDR2 sequences are WNHNN and SYGVQD (reference sequence). CDR3 size: 13 residues. V shed 0 bases and J shed 8 bases, with 10 bases lying between them. CDR3 DNA: TGCGCCAGCAGTGAGTCCAGAGGTGTGGGCTACACCTTC. Amino acids: CASSESRGVGYTF.

The sample holds a few counts of this clonotype. The rearrangement joins TRBV12-3 or TRBV12-4 to TRBJ2-2; D is possibly TRBD2 (6 bases). CDR3 length: 14 amino acids. Trimming took off 7 bases at V and 6 bases at J, with 15 bases between the two ends. The chain's CDR3 is CASTLGGLAGELFF. The CDR3 nucleotides read TGTGCCAGCACCCTCGGAGGGTTGGCCGGGGAGCTGTTTTTT.

There are a few counts of this clonotype. The chain carries TRBV20-1 and TRBJ2-1, with D perhaps given as TRBD1 or TRBD2 (5 bases each). The V end was cut by 5 bases, the J end by 15 bases, with 17 bases between. Germline loops: CDR1 DFQATT, CDR2 SNEGSKA (reference sequence). The CDR3 runs to 11 residues. This chain's CDR3 is CSALGTATPFF. The CDR3 coding sequence is TGCAGTGCTCTAGGGACCGCCACCCCGTTCTTC.